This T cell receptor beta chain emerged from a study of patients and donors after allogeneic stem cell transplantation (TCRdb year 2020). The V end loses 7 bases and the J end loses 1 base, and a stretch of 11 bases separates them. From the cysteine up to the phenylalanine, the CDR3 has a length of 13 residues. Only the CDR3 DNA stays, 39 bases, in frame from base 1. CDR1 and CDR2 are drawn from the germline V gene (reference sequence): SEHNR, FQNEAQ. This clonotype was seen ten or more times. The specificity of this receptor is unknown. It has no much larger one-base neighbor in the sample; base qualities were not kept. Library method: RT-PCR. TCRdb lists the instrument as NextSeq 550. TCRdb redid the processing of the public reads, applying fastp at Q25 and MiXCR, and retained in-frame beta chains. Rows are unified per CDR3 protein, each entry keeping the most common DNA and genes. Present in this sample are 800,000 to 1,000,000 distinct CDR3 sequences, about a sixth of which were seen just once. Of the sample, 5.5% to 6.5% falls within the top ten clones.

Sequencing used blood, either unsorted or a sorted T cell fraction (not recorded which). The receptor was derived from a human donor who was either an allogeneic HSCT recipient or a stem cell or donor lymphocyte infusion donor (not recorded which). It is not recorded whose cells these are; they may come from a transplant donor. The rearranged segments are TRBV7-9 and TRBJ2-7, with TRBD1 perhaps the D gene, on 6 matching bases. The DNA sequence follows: TGTGCCAGCACCTCCGGACAGTCCTACGAGCAGTACTTC. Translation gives CASTSGQSYEQYF.